The 4 T cell receptor beta chains below were found in one sample sequenced in a study of blood T cell repertoires in COVID-19. Assay used: immunoSEQ multiplex PCR; TCRdb lists only in-frame clones, some missing. The table records 39,000 or so clones, 65% to 85% of them present only once. The sequenced sample consisted of peripheral blood. These receptors came from a man aged 35 to 55 with active or convalescent COVID-19.

The rearrangement uses TRBV5-8 and TRBJ1-4; D is perhaps TRBD1 (6 bases). Trimming cost V 3 bases and J 5 bases, with 11 bases left between them. The CDR3 has 14 residues. Germline CDR1 SGHTS, CDR2 YDEGEE. CDR3 DNA sequence: TGTGCCAGCAGCTCGAGGGGGGGAAATGAAAAACTGTTTTTT. It is translated as CASSSRGGNEKLFF.

The chain carries TRBV14 and TRBJ2-6; no clear D gene. V was cut by 1 base and J by 0 bases, with 7 bases left in between. Per germline, CDR1 SGHDN and CDR2 FVKESK. The CDR3 is 16 residues long. The CDR3 DNA reads TGTGCCAGCAGCCAAGGTTACAGCTCTGGGGCCAACGTCCTGACTTTC. This encodes CASSQGYSSGANVLTF.

This chain links TRBV12-3 or TRBV12-4 with TRBJ2-2; tentatively, D is TRBD1 (5 bases). The CDR3 totals 11 residues. V dropped 6 bases and J dropped 7 bases, with 6 bases sitting between them. DNA for the CDR3: TGTGCCAGCAGGGGGCGCGGGGAGCTGTTTTTT. This sequence encodes CASRGRGELFF.

This clone was seen only a few times. This chain joins TRBV9 and TRBJ2-1, with D hard to call. The CDR3 is 13 amino acids. Trimming shortened V by 6 bases and J by 4 bases, and 11 bases separated the two germline ends. Germline V gene sequence: CDR1 SGDLS, CDR2 YYNGEE. The CDR3 sequence is CASNRPNYNEQFF. In nucleotides, the CDR3 is TGTGCCAGCAACAGACCTAATTACAATGAGCAGTTCTTC. Combining the CDR3 with reference TRBV9 and TRBJ2-1 gives the whole variable domain DSGVTQTPKHLITATGQRVTLRCSPRSGDLSVYWYQQSLDQGLQFLIQYYNGEERAKGNILERFSAQQFPDLHSELNLSSLELGDSALYFCASNRPNYNEQFFGPGTRLTVL.